This T cell receptor (beta chain) originates from a study of blood T cell repertoires in COVID-19. Using immunoSEQ multiplex PCR, the repertoire was profiled, and TCRdb retains in-frame clones only, with some absent. The sample lists over 250,000 clones, approximately 88% occurring once. The receptor was isolated from a human donor with COVID-19, enrolled during active disease. The donor label of this sample is uncertain. Sequencing input: peripheral blood.

The CDR3: CAISESTSGQETQYF. CDR3 coding DNA: TGTGCCATCAGTGAGTCGACTAGCGGACAAGAGACCCAGTACTTC. V is TRBV10-3 and J is TRBJ2-5, with 9 bases that match TRBD2. V shed 0 bases, J shed 2 bases, and the junction held 1 base outside the gene matches. CDR1 is ENHRY and CDR2 is SYGVKD in the germline V gene. There are 15 residues in the CDR3.